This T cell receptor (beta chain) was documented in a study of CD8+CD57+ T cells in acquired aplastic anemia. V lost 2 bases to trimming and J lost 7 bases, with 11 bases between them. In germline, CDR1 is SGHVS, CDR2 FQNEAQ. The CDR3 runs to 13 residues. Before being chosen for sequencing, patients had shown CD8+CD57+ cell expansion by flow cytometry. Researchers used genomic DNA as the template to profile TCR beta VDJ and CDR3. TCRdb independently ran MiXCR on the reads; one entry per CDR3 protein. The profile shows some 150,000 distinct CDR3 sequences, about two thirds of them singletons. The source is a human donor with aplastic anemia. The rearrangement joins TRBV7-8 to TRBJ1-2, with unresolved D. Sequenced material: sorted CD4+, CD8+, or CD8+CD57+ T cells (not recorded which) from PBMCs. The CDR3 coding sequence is TGTGCCAGCAGCTTAAAGAACAGCCTTGGCTACACCTTC. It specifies CASSLKNSLGYTF. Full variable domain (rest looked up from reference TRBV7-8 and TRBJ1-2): GAGVSQSPRYKVAKRGQDVALRCDPISGHVSLFWYQQALGQGPEFLTYFQNEAQLDKSGLPSDRFFAERPEGSVSTLKIQRTQQEDSAVYLCASSLKNSLGYTFGSGTRLTVV.